Sequencing of this T cell receptor beta chain was carried out in a study of cytomegalovirus exposure and HLA in healthy donors. Background on the study: Of all 400 or so donors who were genotyped, under 90% belonged to the Caucasian-associated ancestry cluster. Study-wide results and caveats: In a later analysis, specific HLA alleles were associated with 15,000 to 20,000 TCR beta sequences at a 0.05 false discovery rate. Later analysis showed most CMV-associated TCR beta chains appearing HLA-restricted. Reports described diagnosis of cytomegalovirus status by the classifier as highly specific and sensitive.

Per the germline V gene, CDR1 is SGHRS and CDR2 is YFSETQ. This CDR3 is built from 17 residues. V was cut by 0 bases and J by 1 base, with 16 bases left in between. The PCR contained 60 Vbeta and 13 Jbeta primers. Data came from immunoSEQ multiplex PCR; TCRdb stores just in-frame clones and leaves some out. Among around 110,000 clones listed, 76% were seen once. Comment on this clone: What it binds is not known.

Sequencing was carried out using PBMCs. The chain combines TRBV5-1 with TRBJ1-1; maybe TRBD1 (6 bases). This receptor was identified in a man younger than 35 in good health and CMV-seronegative. The CDR3 nucleotides read TGCGCCAGCAGCTTGGTCGGGGGGGGGCTAAGGAACACTGAAGCTTTCTTT. Its protein product is CASSLVGGGLRNTEAFF.